This record covers a single TCR beta chain. The antigen it recognizes is unknown. Per-nucleotide qualities are absent, and no much larger clonotype sits a single base away. The immunoSEQ Assay, a bias-controlled multiplex PCR, was used to amplify TCRbeta CDR3 regions from genomic DNA. The paper's data handling went like this. The number of nucleated cells in each sample was estimated from the amplification of reference gene primers within the assay. To quantify the absolute abundance of each unique TCRbeta CDR3 rearrangement, sequence reads were collapsed and filtered. Productive Simpson clonality was computed per sample as the square root of Simpson's diversity index over productive rearrangements. TCRdb retrieved this table from immuneACCESS and kept in-frame rearrangements only. Not all clones are present; in checked studies, unresolved V genes account for under half, and no reason is known for the remainder. That table supplies the V and J calls and clone size; D and trimming were determined from the DNA. For this sample the table gives roughly 200,000 clones, of which about 90% were detected only once. 9.5% to 15% of the sample lies in the top ten.

CDR3 length: 18 amino acids, cysteine to phenylalanine. Only CDR3 DNA is held: 54 bases, read in frame from base 1. Compared with germline, V lacks 3 bases and J lacks 2 bases; bases without a gene match: 10. CDR1 and CDR2 were assigned from the germline V gene as MDHEN and SYDVKM. This specimen belongs to a study of blood T cell repertoires in COVID-19 (dated by TCRdb to 2018 to 2021). About the study as a whole: The collaborator samples originated in the United States, Italy and Spain and spanned the acute and convalescent phases of COVID-19. HLA class I and class II types, where available, came from metadata supplied by the sample provider rather than from assay-based typing. The dataset comprised deeply sampled blood TCRbeta repertoires from subjects exposed to, actively infected with, or recovered from COVID-19. Samples were obtained from the ongoing ImmuneRACE study (first 160 participants) and from over a thousand subjects provided by 6 global collaborators. The prospective study material was composed of cDNA or gDNA derived from T cells, B-cell-depleted T cells, or PBMCs. Sample metadata almost always included a de-identified subject ID, COVID-19 status, age in years and sex. The repertoires were released in a freely available public database meant as a resource for research on the immune response to SARS-CoV-2.

Study-level results and caveats: How much clinical and demographic metadata was included differed by source and by participant, and the metadata was provided uncurated.

Samples from volunteer blood donors who had recovered from COVID-19 were contributed by a second Seattle source. The collaborating institutions used their own protocols to collect whole blood in K2EDTA tubes. For TCRbeta analysis, collaborators shipped samples in one of three forms: frozen whole blood, isolated PBMCs, or DNA extracted from either of those sample types. The specimen sequenced was peripheral blood. The TCR comes from a woman aged 18-29 years who had recovered from COVID-19. This sequence uses TRBV28 and TRBJ1-5, with TRBD1 identical over 10 junction bases. The nucleotide sequence is given as TGTGCCAGCAGTTTTGACAGGGGGCTGAATTTTGGCAATCAGCCCCAGCATTTT. It specifies CASSFDRGLNFGNQPQHF.